This T cell receptor beta chain was sequenced in a study of blood T cell repertoires in COVID-19. Study-wide background: Some COVID-19 samples were acute and others convalescent; all came from the United States, Italy and Spain. Sources were T cells, B-cell-depleted T cells, or PBMCs; the material itself was cDNA or gDNA.

Germline V gene sequence: CDR1 SGHTA, CDR2 FQGNSA. The V gene end was trimmed by 5 bases and the J gene end by 3 bases; junction bases not matched to a gene: 9. The CDR3 spans 17 residues. Per the original methods: For nucleated cells, counts were estimated from reference gene primer amplification. Using immunoSEQ multiplex PCR, the repertoire was profiled, and TCRdb retains in-frame clones only, with some absent. That table supplies the V and J calls and clone size; D and trimming were determined from the DNA. Here the sample spans roughly 150,000 clones, about 88% being singletons. Sequenced material: peripheral blood. The gene calls are TRBV7-2 and TRBJ2-3; TRBD1 agrees at 12 bases. The TCR sequence derives from a woman aged 70 to 79 with acute or convalescent COVID-19. The CDR3 DNA reads as TGTGCCAGCAGCGAAAGGGGGGACAGGGGGCCGACAGATACGCAGTATTTT. Encoded protein: CASSERGDRGPTDTQYF. Drawing the rest from reference TRBV7-2 and TRBJ2-3, the complete variable domain is GAGVSQSPSNKVTEKGKDVELRCDPISGHTALYWYRQSLGQGLEFLIYFQGNSAPDKSGLPSDRFSAERTGGSVSTLTIQRTQQEDSAVYLCASSERGDRGPTDTQYFGPGTRLTVL.